Described below is a single T cell receptor beta chain sequence and its context. Its antigen is not known. The data derive from a study of Ad26.COV2.S vaccination and SARS-CoV-2 variants. At the level of the study: Donor participated within the Ad26.COV2.S arm of the COV1001 trial. By the intramuscular route, Ad26.COV2.S was given once, or twice 56 days apart.

J lost 1 base, V lost 1 base, and 8 bases had no gene match. The CDR3 has 18 residues. CDR1 and CDR2 (germline): LGHDT, YNNKEL (reference sequence). Treatment: roughly 20 received Ad26.COV2.S at low or high dose, single or two shots; several received placebo; per-sample allocation not given. At day 63 after the first vaccine or placebo injection, samples were drawn. Profiled with immunoSEQ multiplex PCR; TCRdb holds only in-frame clones, not every one. The table lists roughly 320,000 clones, just over 85% of them singletons. Study outcomes and limitations: Total T cell responses were possibly underestimated by TCR breadth and depth analyses.

The receptor was derived from a person aged 18-60 years who received the Ad26.COV2.S COVID-19 vaccine or a placebo. The chain recombines TRBV3-1 (or the pseudogene TRBV3-2) with TRBJ2-4; 9 bases match TRBD1. Sample: peripheral blood, taken in a trial of Ad26.COV2.S vaccine versus placebo. In DNA form, the CDR3 reads TGTGCCAGCAGCCAAGCTTGGTCCGGGACAGGGGCCAAAAACATTCAGTACTTC. Encoded protein: CASSQAWSGTGAKNIQYF.